The rows below give T cell receptor beta chains drawn from one sample of a study of shared clonotypes between healthy human individuals. Only in-frame clones appear in the TCRdb table, and some are missing; sequencing was by immunoSEQ multiplex PCR. The table records 400,000 to 600,000 clones, about 96% of them present only once. The sequencing input was naive CD4+ T cells sorted from blood. These receptors came from a woman in her twenties or thirties in good health. The CDR3 runs from the conserved cysteine through the conserved F or W. Clone size, where shown, is once, few, many, or a class for clones that have expanded.

-,TRBJ2-7,14,TRBV6-5,CASSYSAAVREQYF
-,TRBJ2-7,11,TRBV14,CASSQTYEQYF
-,TRBJ2-3,16,TRBV5-1,CASSSPRGRVTDTQYF
-,TRBJ2-3,15,TRBV18,CASSPRQGLTDTQYF
-,TRBJ1-3,17,TRBV6-1,CASSEARQYGSGNTIYF
-,TRBJ1-1,13,TRBV2,CASSDSANTEAFF
-,TRBJ2-7,15,TRBV6-4,CASRRGADGVYEQYF
-,TRBJ2-1,15,TRBV27,CASSPTVGSYNEQFF
-,TRBJ1-1,13,TRBV27,CASIQWGGTEAFF
once,TRBJ1-1,12,TRBV14,CASSQGGRVAFF
-,TRBJ2-7,14,TRBV6-5,CASATGQFAYEQYF
-,TRBJ2-7,14,TRBV28,CASRTPGRGVKQYF
-,TRBJ1-2,14,TRBV25-1,CASRDSRGPYGYTF
-,TRBJ2-7,15,TRBV5-1,CASSLLAGAPYEQYF
-,TRBJ1-2,15,TRBV9,CASSVGQGGVYGYTF
once,TRBJ2-7,15,TRBV6-6,CASSSPGRAAYEQYF